Sequencing of this T cell receptor (beta chain) was carried out in a study of immune cell composition in non-small cell lung cancer. Broader study findings: Tumour TCR-beta clonality showed no significant link to smoking pack-years. About four fifths of squamous and around 34% of adenocarcinoma cases had tumour-associated clones >0.5%. Lung squamous cell carcinoma tumours had significantly higher top 10 clone scores and productive clonality than lung adenocarcinoma.

Produced via immunoSEQ multiplex PCR; TCRdb's table is partial and in-frame only. The table lists 4,000 to 5,500 clones, roughly four fifths of them singletons. Trimming at V came to 3 bases and at J to 4 bases, leaving 7 bases not matched to a gene. In germline, CDR1 is LNHDA, CDR2 SQIVND (reference sequence). The CDR3 is 15 residues long. Note on this clone: No antigen is known for it.

This clonotype originated in a human donor with non-small cell lung cancer. Sequencing was done on a sample of lung tumor tissue. This chain uses TRBV19 with TRBJ1-2; 8 bases align to TRBD1. CDR3 residues: CASSMTGQGGYGYTF. CDR3 in DNA: TGTGCCAGTAGTATGACCGGACAGGGCGGCTATGGCTACACCTTC.